This T cell receptor (beta chain) was profiled in a study of T cell responses to AZD1222 COVID-19 vaccine. Study results and limitations: Recipients of two AZD1222 doses showed rising Spike-specific TCR breadth and depth. Sampling captured repertoires only after the peak T cell response. At baseline, just five to seven AZD1222 recipients tested seropositive.

Turning to this clone: Antigen unknown.

V lost 6 bases, J lost 2 bases, and 16 bases lay in between. This CDR3 has 15 amino acids. The V gene's germline CDR1 is MNHEY and CDR2 SVGAGI. Data came from immunoSEQ multiplex PCR; TCRdb stores just in-frame clones and leaves some out. In the table there are 180,000 or so clones, around 90% of which are singletons. V is TRBV6-5 and J is TRBJ1-2, with a weak D call TRBD1 (6 bases). The clonotype originates from an adult who received the AZD1222 COVID-19 vaccine. The specimen comprised peripheral blood, sampled 28 days after the second AZD1222 dose. In nucleotides, the CDR3 is TGTGCCAGCAGCCGACAGGTCCTATCAAACTATGGCTACACCTTC. As protein: CASSRQVLSNYGYTF.